This TCR beta chain was sequenced in a study of the immune and genomic landscape of osteosarcoma. The CDR3 contains 14 residues. The germline gives CDR1 SGHRS, CDR2 YFSETQ. The V and J ends lost 3 bases and 5 bases, in that order; junction bases with no gene match: 7. The data were produced by immunoSEQ multiplex PCR, yet TCRdb's version contains in-frame clones alone and is incomplete. Of approximately 1,600 clones detected, approximately 70% appear once; the ten largest clones hold around 19%. The chain couples TRBV5-1 to TRBJ1-1, with 7 bases aligning to TRBD1. The sequencing sample was made of primary tumor tissue from the T10 vertebra. The receptor was isolated from a man younger than 35 with osteosarcoma. The CDR3 reads CASSWRQGGTEAFF. Here the CDR3 DNA reads TGCGCCAGCAGCTGGAGACAGGGTGGGACTGAAGCTTTCTTT.